This T cell receptor (beta chain) was captured in a study of T cell responses to AZD1222 COVID-19 vaccine. Study results and limitations: Without day 14 samples, only post-peak T cell repertoires were studied. Of spike-specific TCRs, nearly half reportedly target regions left unmutated in variants. Among AZD1222 vaccinees, only five to seven were seropositive at baseline.

Germline values: CDR1 SGHAT, CDR2 FQNNGV. V lost 5 bases, J lost 0 bases, and 17 bases lay in between. The CDR3 is 18 amino acids. As to this clone: Its specificity is not known.

The protocol was immunoSEQ multiplex PCR, while the TCRdb copy is restricted to in-frame clones and leaves out a portion. The top ten clones hold 5% of a sample with about 120,000 clones, 90% to 95% of them seen once. The sample was peripheral blood, taken 28 days after the second AZD1222 dose. The clonotype originates from an adult who received the AZD1222 COVID-19 vaccine. The chain combines TRBV11-2 with TRBJ2-6; D possibly corresponds to TRBD1 (6 bases). The CDR3 region is CASSGSRDIVSGANVLTF. The CDR3 DNA sequence: TGTGCCAGCAGCGGATCCCGGGACATTGTCTCTGGGGCCAACGTCCTGACTTTC.